The 19 T cell receptor beta chains reported below all come from one sample, sequenced in a study of T cell responses to AZD1222 COVID-19 vaccine. Only in-frame clones appear in the TCRdb table, and some are missing; sequencing was by immunoSEQ multiplex PCR. The table has more than 95,000 clones, 70% to 85% seen once. Sequenced material: peripheral blood, taken 28 days after the second AZD1222 dose. These receptors were obtained from an adult who received the AZD1222 COVID-19 vaccine.

The V call is TRBV3-1 (or the pseudogene TRBV3-2), the J call TRBJ1-3; D possibly corresponds to TRBD1 (5 bases). V lost 0 bases and J lost 0, with 9 bases in between. Germline-derived CDR1 and CDR2 are LGHDT and YNNKEL (reference sequence). The CDR3 consists of 16 residues. CDR3 loop: CASSQERGYSGNTIYF. The CDR3 DNA sequence: TGTGCCAGCAGCCAAGAAAGGGGCTACTCTGGAAACACCATATATTTT.

V usage is TRBV19 and J usage is TRBJ2-2; no clear D. The CDR3 sequence is 13 residues long. The germline gives CDR1 LNHDA, CDR2 SQIVND (reference sequence). Trimming removed 10 bases from V and 0 bases from J, with 9 bases in between. CDR3 loop: CAIQITNTGELFF. The CDR3 DNA follows: TGTGCCATTCAAATTACGAACACCGGGGAGCTGTTTTTT.

V is TRBV7-2 and J is TRBJ2-7, with D maybe TRBD2 (5 bases). CDR3 length: 13 amino acids. CDR1 is SGHTA and CDR2 is FQGNSA in the germline V gene. Trimming cost V 6 bases and J 4 bases, with 13 bases left between them. The CDR3 region is CASSFSRTYEQYF. CDR3 bases: TGTGCCAGCAGTTTTAGCCGGACTTACGAGCAGTACTTC.

J is TRBJ2-7 and V is TRBV18; no firm D call. V was shortened by 1 base and J by 4 bases, with 8 bases between the two germline ends. From germline, CDR1 is KGHSH and CDR2 LQKENI. The CDR3 covers 13 residues. CDR3 residues: CASSPLAGYEQYF. The DNA of the CDR3 is TGTGCCAGCTCACCACTTGCAGGTTACGAGCAGTACTTC.

V and J are TRBV29-1 and TRBJ1-5; tentative D call: TRBD1 (5 bases). CDR1 and CDR2 from the germline V gene are SQVTM and ANQGSEA. The CDR3 length is 14 residues. V was pared by 5 bases and J by 4 bases, with 15 bases between. CDR3 bases: TGCAGCGTTCAGGAGAGCGGGGGGAATCAGCCCCAGCATTTT. It yields the protein CSVQESGGNQPQHF.

The chain carries TRBV5-4 and TRBJ1-2, with D possibly being TRBD1 (6 bases). V dropped 2 bases and J dropped 8 bases, with 16 bases sitting between them. Germline CDR1 reads SGHNT; CDR2 reads YYREEE (reference sequence). The CDR3 is 14 amino acids. The CDR3 is CASSFRGRAAGYTF. CDR3 in DNA: TGTGCCAGCAGCTTTAGGGGGAGGGCGGCGGGCTACACCTTC.

The CDR3: CASNPRLSGEQYF. The CDR3 DNA is TGTGCCAGCAACCCTAGACTGTCGGGGGAGCAGTACTTC. V is TRBV7-2 and J is TRBJ2-7; tentative D call: TRBD2 (5 bases). V gave up 7 bases and J gave up 7 bases, with 17 bases separating them. The germline CDR1 and CDR2 sequences are SGHTA and FQGNSA. The CDR3 totals 13 residues.

The rearrangement uses TRBV19 and TRBJ1-1, with a weak D call TRBD1 (5 bases). The CDR3 spans 14 residues. The V and J ends lost 5 bases and 4 bases respectively, with 14 bases between them. From germline, CDR1 is LNHDA and CDR2 SQIVND (reference sequence). CDR3 sequence (DNA): TGTGCCAGTAGTCTGGCATCGAGGGGCACTGAAGCTTTCTTT. Its protein product is CASSLASRGTEAFF.

The CDR3 protein is CASSWEGMGHQPQHF. The CDR3, as DNA: TGTGCCAGCAGTTGGGAGGGGATGGGGCATCAGCCCCAGCATTTT. V and J are TRBV6-2 or TRBV6-3 and TRBJ1-5; the D gene is possibly TRBD1 (5 bases). Per germline, CDR1 MNHEY and CDR2 SVGEGT. Trimming shortened V by 4 bases and J by 5 bases, and 15 bases separated the two germline ends. This CDR3 has 15 amino acids.

The chain carries TRBV28 and TRBJ1-2, with TRBD1 as a possible D gene (6 bases). This CDR3 contains 15 residues. The germline CDR1 and CDR2 sequences are MDHEN and SYDVKM. V was pared by 7 bases and J by 3 bases, with 18 bases between. The CDR3: CASTLGGGGDYGYTF. The CDR3 DNA sequence: TGTGCCAGCACCCTTGGCGGGGGCGGGGACTATGGCTACACCTTC.

This CDR3 reads CSASLSQASSRGQHF. DNA of the CDR3: TGCAGTGCTAGTCTGAGCCAGGCGTCCTCTAGGGGCCAGCATTTT. V is TRBV20-1 and J is TRBJ1-5, with a weak D call TRBD1 (5 bases). With 3 bases removed from V and 12 bases from J, the gap between germline ends came to 24 bases. This CDR3 has 15 residues. Germline V gene lookup returns CDR1 DFQATT and CDR2 SNEGSKA (reference sequence).

The chain combines TRBV30 with TRBJ1-3, with a possible D match to TRBD1 (5 bases). CDR3 length equals 15 residues. V gave up 6 bases and J gave up 4 bases, with 19 bases separating them. The germline gives CDR1 GTSNPN, CDR2 SVGIG (reference sequence). The CDR3, as DNA: TGTGCCTGCCGAACCCCAGGGTACGGAGGAAACACCATATATTTT. The encoded protein is CACRTPGYGGNTIYF.

This clone was observed once. The J gene is TRBJ1-4, the V gene TRBV5-1, with D unclear. In germline, CDR1 is SGHRS, CDR2 YFSETQ. Trimming took 6 bases from V and 8 from J, leaving 11 bases between them. This CDR3 has 12 amino acids. CDR3 bases: TGCGCCAGCACCCAAGAGGGAGAAAAACTGTTTTTT. Translated, it gives CASTQEGEKLFF.

CDR3: CASSSTGQNQPQHF. CDR3 in DNA: TGTGCCAGCAGCTCGACAGGGCAGAATCAGCCCCAGCATTTT. The rearrangement joins TRBV7-2 to TRBJ1-5; TRBD1 aligns across 7 bases. Germline-derived CDR1 and CDR2 are SGHTA and FQGNSA. The V segment lost 4 bases and the J segment 4 bases; nucleotides outside the gene matches: 4. CDR3 length: 14 residues.

The CDR3, as DNA: TGTGCCAGCAGGCCAGGGGGAACAGATACGCAGTATTTT. Its protein is CASRPGGTDTQYF. V gene TRBV5-4 combines with J gene TRBJ2-3; 7 bases match TRBD1. Germline V gene sequence: CDR1 SGHNT, CDR2 YYREEE (reference sequence). Unmatched junction bases numbered 3, after V lost 5 bases and J lost 3 bases. This CDR3 has 13 residues.

The V gene is TRBV7-8, the J gene TRBJ2-7, with 9 nucleotides matching TRBD1. CDR3 length: 15 residues. CDR1 SGHVS and CDR2 FQNEAQ come from the germline V gene. V shed 5 bases, J shed 1 base, and the junction held 6 bases outside the gene matches. The chain's CDR3 is CASSRLDRGSYEQYF. CDR3 nucleotide sequence: TGTGCCAGCAGCCGCCTGGACAGGGGATCCTACGAGCAGTACTTC.

This chain connects TRBV5-5 to TRBJ1-5, with 7 bases that match TRBD1. This CDR3 is built from 15 residues. Germline values: CDR1 SGHKS, CDR2 YYEKEE (reference sequence). J lost 4 bases, V lost 2 bases, and 6 bases had no gene match. CDR3 bases: TGTGCCAGCAGCTTCGGGGGACAGCCAAATCAGCCCCAGCATTTT. This sequence encodes CASSFGGQPNQPQHF.

The chain couples TRBV30 to TRBJ2-3, with no clear D. The CDR3 is made up of 11 amino acids. The ends were cut back, 5 bases at V and 11 bases at J, with 14 bases in the middle. CDR1 and CDR2 (germline): GTSNPN, SVGIG (reference sequence). Here the CDR3 DNA reads TGTGCCTGGGGCGCAGAACTAAGGCAGTATTTT. Protein: CAWGAELRQYF. The full variable domain, with the rest looked up from reference TRBV30 and TRBJ2-3, is SQTIHQWPATLVQPVGSPLSLECTVEGTSNPNLYWYRQAAGRGLQLLFYSVGIGQISSEVPQNLSASRPQDRQFILSSKKLLLSDSGFYLCAWGAELRQYFGPGTRLTVL.

V is TRBV5-4 and J is TRBJ1-1; 8 bases match TRBD1. Germline lookup yields CDR1 SGHNT and CDR2 YYREEE (reference sequence). There are 15 residues in the CDR3. Unmatched junction bases numbered 11, after V lost 6 bases and J lost 4 bases. In DNA, the CDR3 is TGTGCCAGCATCCCGGACAGGGCCAGGGGCACTGAAGCTTTCTTT. Protein product: CASIPDRARGTEAFF.